This T cell receptor (beta chain) was obtained from a study of T-cell reconstitution after alpha-beta-depleted transplantation in children. Study-level points and caveats: Newly produced T cells mostly accounted for T-cell counts and diversity one year post-transplant. The study reportedly traced alpha-beta T cells about two months after transplant to several hundred expanded graft clones. Surviving recipient T cells and thymic progenitors accounted for the high day-60 TCRbeta diversity observed in some patients.

V was pared by 2 bases and J by 9 bases, with 8 bases between. The length of the CDR3 is 12 residues. Looked up from germline, CDR1 is SGHTA and CDR2 is FQGNSA. The authors prepared the TCRbeta library with unique molecular identifiers. Each CDR3 protein gets one entry after TCRdb re-called the PCR reads with MiXCR. The sample shows 670,000 or so distinct CDR3 sequences, around 13% of them seen only once. This clonotype came up many times. The antigen remains unidentified. This rearrangement joins TRBV7-2 to TRBJ2-1; D is ambiguous. The material sequenced was PBMCs, taken before TCRalphabeta/CD19-depleted stem cell transplant. The origin of this receptor is a girl aged 2 to 9 with congenital amegakaryocytic thrombocytopenia, due to receive a stem cell transplant. In DNA form, the CDR3 reads TGTGCCAGCAGCTTACAGCAGACTGAGCAGTTCTTC. Translation gives CASSLQQTEQFF.